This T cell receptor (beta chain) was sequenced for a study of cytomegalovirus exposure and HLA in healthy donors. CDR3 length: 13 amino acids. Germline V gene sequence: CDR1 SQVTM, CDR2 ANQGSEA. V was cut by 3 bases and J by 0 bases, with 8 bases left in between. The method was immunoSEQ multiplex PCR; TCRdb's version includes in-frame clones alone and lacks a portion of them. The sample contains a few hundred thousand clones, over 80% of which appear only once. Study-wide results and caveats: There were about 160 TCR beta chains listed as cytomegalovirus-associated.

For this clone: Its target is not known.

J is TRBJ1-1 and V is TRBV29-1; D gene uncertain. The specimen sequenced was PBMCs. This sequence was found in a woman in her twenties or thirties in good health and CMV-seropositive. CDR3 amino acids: CSVEADLNTEAFF. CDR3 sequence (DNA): TGCAGCGTTGAGGCTGATTTGAACACTGAAGCTTTCTTT.